Each of the 7 T cell receptor beta chains below was sequenced from the same sample in a study of blood T cell repertoires in COVID-19. The protocol was immunoSEQ multiplex PCR, while the TCRdb copy is restricted to in-frame clones and leaves out a portion. The data contain 200,000 to 250,000 clones, 75% to 90% of them singletons. Specimen: PBMCs or T cells enriched from blood (not recorded which). These receptors all stem from a woman in her 30s who had been exposed to COVID-19.

The J gene is TRBJ1-4, the V gene TRBV9, with D hard to call. The CDR3 extends over 14 amino acids. V was shortened by 1 base and J by 7 bases, with 11 bases between the two germline ends. Germline loops: CDR1 SGDLS, CDR2 YYNGEE. The CDR3 DNA sequence: TGTGCCAGCAGCGTACAACCATCGAGTGAAAAACTGTTTTTT. Translated: CASSVQPSSEKLFF.

On this clone: Other DNA sequences in the sample encode the same CDR3. This chain joins TRBV2 and TRBJ1-2, with 10 positions matching TRBD1. The CDR3 is 13 amino acids. Germline CDR1 SNHLY, CDR2 FYNNEI. J was trimmed by 6 bases and V by 5 bases; bases with no gene match: 3. This CDR3 is CASSLGQGDGYTF. The CDR3 bases are TGTGCCAGCAGTCTAGGACAGGGGGATGGCTACACCTTC.

CDR3 DNA sequence: TGTGCCATCAGCCCACAGGCCAAGTCTAATTCACCCCTCCACTTT. Protein sequence: CAISPQAKSNSPLHF. The chain has TRBV10-3 and TRBJ1-6; perhaps TRBD1 as D (5 bases). The V gene's germline CDR1 is ENHRY and CDR2 SYGVKD. V gave up 6 bases and J gave up 6 bases, with 15 bases separating them. The length of the CDR3 is 15 residues.

The J gene is TRBJ1-1, the V gene TRBV6-4, with TRBD1 identical over 8 bases. The V gene's germline CDR1 is MRHNA and CDR2 SNTAGT. This CDR3 comprises 14 residues. V gave up 6 bases and J gave up 0 bases; unmatched junction bases: 3. The DNA of the CDR3 is TGTGCCAGCAGGAGACAGGGGATGAACACTGAAGCTTTCTTT. Translating gives CASRRQGMNTEAFF.

The chain is built from TRBV11-2 and TRBJ2-1; 11 bases are shared with TRBD2. The CDR3 is made up of 16 amino acids. V was clipped by 1 base and J by 3 bases; unmatched bases: 2. CDR1 and CDR2 (germline): SGHAT, FQNNGV. CDR3 protein: CASSLVLAGGYNEQFF. The CDR3 DNA follows: TGTGCCAGCAGCTTAGTCCTAGCGGGGGGCTACAATGAGCAGTTCTTC.

The chain employs TRBV3-1 (or the pseudogene TRBV3-2) and TRBJ1-1; the D gene is possibly TRBD1 (5 bases). CDR3 length: 15 amino acids. With 3 bases removed from V and 5 bases from J, the gap between germline ends came to 16 bases. Germline V gene lookup returns CDR1 LGHDT and CDR2 YNNKEL (reference sequence). The CDR3 reads CASSHHGGGGTEAFF. In DNA form, the CDR3 reads TGTGCCAGCAGCCACCATGGGGGGGGAGGGACTGAAGCTTTCTTT.

The chain's CDR3 is CASSLTGGRTEAFF. Here the CDR3 DNA reads TGTGCCAGCAGCTTGACAGGGGGGCGCACTGAAGCTTTCTTT. The chain employs TRBV5-6 and TRBJ1-1; 8 nucleotides line up with TRBD1. The CDR3 is 14 residues long. Germline-derived CDR1 and CDR2 are SGHDT and YYEEEE. V lost 1 base to trimming and J lost 4 bases; unmatched junction nucleotides: 3.